The 23 T cell receptor beta chains below all came from one sample that was sequenced in a study of response to subunit inactivated influenza vaccine. MiXCR, run by TCRdb on the RT-PCR reads, gives a single entry per CDR3 protein. The table lists fewer than 700,000 distinct CDR3 sequences, approximately 12% of them singletons. Specimen: PBMCs from blood, collected 45 days after vaccination. The receptors here all came from a middle-aged man who received an inactivated influenza vaccine.

This clonotype occurred a few times. The rearrangement links TRBV6-1 to TRBJ1-4, with 9 bases matching TRBD1. The length of the CDR3 is 16 residues. Trimming at V came to 5 bases and at J to 2 bases, leaving 6 bases not matched to a gene. CDR1 and CDR2 from the germline V gene are MNHNS and SASEGT. The CDR3 nucleotides read TGTGCCAGCAGTCGACAGGGGGTGATGACTAATGAAAAACTGTTTTTT. Translating it yields CASSRQGVMTNEKLFF.

The chain couples TRBV12-3 or TRBV12-4 to TRBJ1-4; tentative D call: TRBD1 (5 bases). Deletions cut 2 bases from V and 7 bases from J, with 8 bases between. The length of the CDR3 is 13 residues. The CDR3 spells CASSLSGFEKLFF. CDR3 nucleotides: TGTGCCAGCAGTTTATCAGGGTTTGAAAAACTGTTTTTT.

This clonotype came up many times. The gene calls are TRBV7-6 and TRBJ2-7, with D uncertain. V was pared by 1 base and J by 6 bases, with 10 bases between. The CDR3 is made up of 13 amino acids. The germline V gene encodes CDR1 SGHVS and CDR2 FNYEAQ. Here the CDR3 reads CASSLGSGSEQYF. The CDR3, as DNA: TGTGCCAGCAGCTTAGGGTCGGGTTCCGAGCAGTACTTC.

The chain couples TRBV6-2 or TRBV6-3 to TRBJ2-3, with a tentative D call TRBD2 (5 bases). The germline V gene encodes CDR1 MNHEY and CDR2 SVGEGT. The V end lost 5 bases, the J end lost 5 bases, and 17 bases lay between the germline ends. CDR3 length: 15 residues. The CDR3 sequence is CASSTPRTGEDTQYF. CDR3 bases: TGTGCCAGCAGTACCCCGCGGACCGGGGAAGATACGCAGTATTTT.

Only a few counts were recorded for this clonotype. This sequence joins TRBV24-1 and TRBJ2-5; D uncertain. This CDR3 contains 13 residues. From germline, CDR1 is KGHDR and CDR2 SFDVKD. Trimming left V 1 base short and J 5 bases short, with 7 bases between. The CDR3 DNA sequence: TGTGCCACCAGTGATTTTAACAGCGAGACCCAGTACTTC. As protein: CATSDFNSETQYF.

The rearrangement links TRBV6-5 to TRBJ1-2; TRBD1 is a possible D gene (6 bases). CDR3 length: 14 amino acids. CDR1 and CDR2 from the germline V gene are MNHEY and SVGAGI. Between the trimmed V and J ends, which lost 2 bases and 3 bases, there was a span of 10 bases. The CDR3 region has the DNA TGTGCCAGCAGTTACACAGGGACGGACTATGGCTACACCTTC. It translates to CASSYTGTDYGYTF.

This clonotype showed up just a few times. The V and J genes are TRBV5-1 and TRBJ1-6; D is unresolved. Germline V lookup: CDR1 SGHRS, CDR2 YFSETQ. The CDR3 spans 17 residues. The V and J ends lost 0 bases and 5 bases respectively, with 15 bases between them. The CDR3 region is CASSLGGGSADNSPLHF. In DNA form, the CDR3 reads TGCGCCAGCAGCTTGGGAGGAGGATCGGCTGATAATTCACCCCTCCACTTT.

This clonotype was seen a handful of times. The rearrangement uses TRBV12-3 or TRBV12-4 and TRBJ2-6, with no clear D. The CDR3 spans 15 residues. V lost 1 base and J lost 0, with 4 bases in between. This CDR3 is CASSLGISGANVLTF. DNA of the CDR3: TGTGCCAGCAGTTTAGGCATCTCTGGGGCCAACGTCCTGACTTTC.

The chain couples TRBV12-3 or TRBV12-4 to TRBJ1-2, with 7 bases identical to TRBD1. J gave up 4 bases and V 6 bases, and 11 bases lay outside the gene matches. This CDR3 has 15 amino acids. The CDR3 DNA follows: TGTGCCAGCAGCCCTGACAGGGCCCTTGGCTATGGCTACACCTTC. Translated, it gives CASSPDRALGYGYTF.

The V and J genes are TRBV6-2 or TRBV6-3 and TRBJ2-1, with 14 bases identical to TRBD2. The CDR3 contains 15 residues. V was clipped by 8 bases and J by 8 bases; unmatched bases: 8. The germline V gene has CDR1 MNHEY and CDR2 SVGEGT. DNA of the CDR3: TGTGCCAGCTGGGCGACTAGCGGGAGGGCCGATGAGCAGTTCTTC. Translation: CASWATSGRADEQFF.

The genes are TRBV28 and TRBJ2-1; a weak D match, TRBD1 (6 bases). Germline CDR1 and CDR2: MDHEN and SYDVKM. The CDR3 consists of 12 residues. Deletions cut 6 bases from V and 11 bases from J, with 14 bases between. CDR3 residues: CASREQGAQQFF. CDR3 nucleotides: TGTGCCAGCAGAGAACAGGGAGCACAGCAGTTCTTC.

For this clonotype: This may be a read error, as it is one base from a much larger clone. CDR3 region: CASSRQEQETQYF. CDR3 DNA: TGTGCCAGCAGCCGACAGGAACAAGAGACCCAGTACTTC. The J gene is TRBJ2-5, the V gene TRBV7-2; tentative D call: TRBD1 (6 bases). CDR1 SGHTA and CDR2 FQGNSA come from the germline V gene. The CDR3 contains 13 residues. V lost 5 bases and J lost 2, with 9 bases in between.

The V gene is TRBV4-1, the J gene TRBJ2-7, with 8 bases identical to TRBD1. Germline CDR1 is MGHRA and CDR2 is YSYEKL. Unmatched junction bases numbered 9, after V lost 1 base and J lost 4 bases. CDR3 size: 16 residues. The CDR3, as DNA: TGCGCCAGCAGCCAAGGGGTGGCACAGGGGGATTACGAGCAGTACTTC. It specifies CASSQGVAQGDYEQYF.

The rearrangement joins TRBV12-3 or TRBV12-4 to TRBJ2-1, with D perhaps assigned TRBD1 or TRBD2 (6 bases each). CDR3 length: 14 amino acids. V was pared by 4 bases and J by 9 bases, with 16 bases between. Written as DNA, the CDR3 is TGTGCCAGCAGTTCCAAGGGGGGCCGCAGTGAGCAGTTCTTC. It yields the protein CASSSKGGRSEQFF.

This clonotype has more than one count but fewer than ten. V gene TRBV7-2 combines with J gene TRBJ2-6, with no clear D. The V end lost 4 bases, the J end lost 0 bases, and 13 bases lay between the germline ends. Germline assignment: CDR1 SGHTA and CDR2 FQGNSA. The CDR3 extends over 17 amino acids. CDR3 loop: CASSWGKQTSGANVLTF. CDR3 DNA: TGTGCCAGCAGCTGGGGAAAACAGACCTCTGGGGCCAACGTCCTGACTTTC.

This chain links TRBV18 with TRBJ2-1; D not resolved. CDR1 and CDR2 (germline): KGHSH, LQKENI. The CDR3 covers 11 residues. The V and J ends lost 3 bases and 6 bases respectively, with 3 bases between them. The CDR3 nucleotides read TGTGCCAGCTCACCGTCCAATGAGCAGTTCTTC. Amino acids: CASSPSNEQFF.

The genes are TRBV7-8 and TRBJ1-1; 7 nucleotides align to TRBD1. The germline V gene has CDR1 SGHVS and CDR2 FQNEAQ. The CDR3 is made up of 16 amino acids. The V gene end was trimmed by 0 bases and the J gene end by 0 bases; junction bases not matched to a gene: 4. The CDR3 region is CASSLAGGWMNTEAFF. In nucleotides, the CDR3 is TGTGCCAGCAGCTTAGCAGGGGGCTGGATGAACACTGAAGCTTTCTTT.

Many counts were recorded for this clonotype. The chain is built from TRBV29-1 and TRBJ1-1; 9 bases match TRBD1. Losses at the gene ends were 4 bases for V and 4 bases for J; bases not matched to a gene: 4. The CDR3 length is 13 residues. Germline loops: CDR1 SQVTM, CDR2 ANQGSEA. The CDR3 DNA reads TGCAGCGTTGGGACAGGGGTATCCACTGAAGCTTTCTTT. It yields the protein CSVGTGVSTEAFF.

This clonotype was observed many times. This chain links TRBV6-2 or TRBV6-3 with TRBJ2-1; the match to TRBD2 covers 8 bases. This CDR3 has 15 amino acids. Germline assignment: CDR1 MNHEY and CDR2 SVGEGT. The V segment lost 6 bases and the J segment 7 bases; nucleotides outside the gene matches: 11. The CDR3 DNA reads as TGTGCCAGCAGCAGCTCAGCGGGAGTCTCGAATGAGCAGTTCTTC. Translated, it gives CASSSSAGVSNEQFF.

This chain joins TRBV20-1 and TRBJ2-5, with D unclear. Trimming left V 2 bases short and J 2 bases short, with 18 bases between. Germline V lookup: CDR1 DFQATT, CDR2 SNEGSKA (reference sequence). The CDR3 runs 16 residues. DNA of the CDR3: TGCAGTGCTAGACCCTATGGGCGTGGGATACAAGAGACCCAGTACTTC. This translates into CSARPYGRGIQETQYF.

V is TRBV24-1 and J is TRBJ2-5; the D is unclear. V was trimmed by 4 bases and J by 1 base, leaving 24 bases between them. In germline, CDR1 is KGHDR, CDR2 SFDVKD. This CDR3 is built from 19 residues. The CDR3 sequence is CATSEPTARGVAFQETQYF. The CDR3, as DNA: TGTGCCACCAGTGAGCCAACCGCCCGCGGTGTGGCCTTCCAAGAGACCCAGTACTTC.

Many counts were recorded for this clonotype. The chain joins TRBV4-2 to TRBJ2-5; no clear D. This CDR3 is 15 amino acids long. CDR1 and CDR2 from the germline V gene are LGHNA and YNFKEQ. The V end was cut by 0 bases, the J end by 7 bases, with 15 bases between. The CDR3 here is CASSQDAQSLGTQYF. The CDR3 DNA reads as TGTGCCAGCAGCCAAGATGCTCAATCGCTAGGGACCCAGTACTTC.

This clonotype was observed at least ten times. This chain connects TRBV4-2 to TRBJ2-3; either TRBD1 or TRBD2 may supply D (5 bases each). Germline assignment: CDR1 LGHNA and CDR2 YNFKEQ. Deletions cut 10 bases from V and 4 bases from J, with 24 bases between. The CDR3 is made up of 16 amino acids. The CDR3 DNA reads as TGTGCCACCGCGGCCGGGACCGGGACCAATGCAGATACGCAGTATTTT. It is translated as CATAAGTGTNADTQYF.